The source of this T cell receptor beta chain is a study of human T cells and chemical hapten exposure. Study-level results: TCRs exceeding 1 in 1000 frequency stayed unchanged with DPC sensitization. Positively correlated with patch test score were the counts of PT1 expanded TCRs. Donor immune responses may differ from healthy people's, since all donors had alopecia.

TCRdb reprocessed the RACE reads with MiXCR, giving one entry per CDR3 protein. The table has more than 300,000 distinct CDR3 sequences, more than 4.5% seen once. This clonotype was recorded a few times. Its target is unknown. Trimming took off 0 bases at V and 6 bases at J, with 10 bases between the two ends. The germline V gene has CDR1 MNHEY and CDR2 SVGAGI. CDR3 length equals 14 residues. The sample's time point: pre-sensitization, week 0. The treatment: therapeutic diphenylcyclopropenone sensitization with weekly scalp DPC. The genes are TRBV6-5 and TRBJ2-3; D call uncertain. The origin of this receptor is a woman in her fifties or sixties with alopecia areata. Some clones in this sample may be carry-over from other donors' samples. The sample was whole blood, taken in connection with sensitization to the hapten diphenylcyclopropenone (DPC). CDR3 amino acids: CASSYSDAVDTQYF. The CDR3 DNA reads TGTGCCAGCAGTTACTCAGACGCCGTCGATACGCAGTATTTT.